What follows are 30 T cell receptor beta chains derived from one specimen sequenced in a study of graft-versus-host responses after intestinal transplantation. These TCRs are of unknown antigen specificity. The method was immunoSEQ multiplex PCR; TCRdb's version includes in-frame clones alone and lacks a portion of them. This table holds roughly 110,000 clones, 85% to 95% found once. This specimen was unstimulated CD8+ T cells sorted from spleen or lymph node cells, taken before transplant. These receptors were taken from a human donor who was the organ donor for an intestinal transplant.

The rearrangement links TRBV13 to TRBJ2-3; 8 positions agree with TRBD2. The CDR3 totals 15 residues. After removal of 4 bases from V and 2 bases from J, the junction contained 5 bases not matched to a gene. The germline gives CDR1 PRHDT, CDR2 FYEKMQ (reference sequence). The CDR3 DNA reads TGTGCCAGCAGCTCCCTAGCGGGCCTCACAGATACGCAGTATTTT. It translates to CASSSLAGLTDTQYF.

The rearrangement links TRBV5-5 to TRBJ1-3; D is unresolved. The CDR3 extends over 15 amino acids. Looked up from germline, CDR1 is SGHKS and CDR2 is YYEKEE (reference sequence). Trimming stripped 4 bases from V and 3 bases from J, with 14 bases between. The CDR3 sequence is CASSPSMGIGNTIYF. The CDR3 coding sequence is TGTGCCAGCAGCCCAAGCATGGGGATTGGAAACACCATATATTTT.

The genes are TRBV10-2 and TRBJ2-1; 9 bases are shared with TRBD2. Trimming at V came to 5 bases and at J to 16 bases, leaving 12 bases not matched to a gene. Germline V lookup: CDR1 WSHSY, CDR2 SAAADI. The CDR3 covers 13 residues. The CDR3 loop reads CASSPGLAGRGFF. CDR3 DNA: TGCGCCAGCAGTCCCGGGCTAGCGGGACGGGGCTTCTTC.

V is TRBV5-4 and J is TRBJ2-7; unclear D gene. V was shortened by 3 bases and J by 3 bases, with 10 bases between the two germline ends. The CDR3 totals 13 residues. The germline V gene has CDR1 SGHNT and CDR2 YYREEE (reference sequence). The CDR3 DNA reads TGTGCCAGCAGCTCGGGCTACAGCTACGAGCAGTACTTC. It specifies CASSSGYSYEQYF.

The chain employs TRBV5-4 and TRBJ1-1, with D possibly TRBD1 on 5 matching bases. Germline loops: CDR1 SGHNT, CDR2 YYREEE (reference sequence). This CDR3 has 14 residues. V lost 4 bases and J 4 bases, leaving 14 bases between the germline ends. CDR3 protein: CASSLSAGPTEAFF. The DNA for the CDR3 is TGTGCCAGCAGCCTATCAGCAGGGCCCACTGAAGCTTTCTTT.

The chain recombines TRBV7-2 with TRBJ1-4, with D unclear. Germline-derived CDR1 and CDR2 are SGHTA and FQGNSA. V gave up 3 bases and J gave up 4 bases, with 15 bases separating them. The length of the CDR3 is 16 residues. CDR3 loop: CASSLAQRSLNEKLFF. CDR3 DNA: TGTGCCAGCAGCTTGGCACAGCGCTCCCTTAATGAAAAACTGTTTTTT.

This chain joins TRBV27 and TRBJ2-7, with 11 bases fitting TRBD2. The CDR3 is 14 residues long. Germline values: CDR1 MNHEY, CDR2 SMNVEV (reference sequence). Trimming at V came to 4 bases and at J to 6 bases, leaving 5 bases not matched to a gene. For the CDR3, the DNA is TGTGCCAGCAGTTCCTATACTAGCGGGGGCGAGCAGTACTTC. Translating gives CASSSYTSGGEQYF.

The J gene is TRBJ2-7, the V gene TRBV6-4; D possibly corresponds to TRBD2 (6 bases). Germline CDR1 MRHNA, CDR2 SNTAGT. Trimming cost V 3 bases and J 5 bases, with 17 bases left between them. The CDR3 is 15 residues long. The CDR3 nucleotides read TGTGCCAGCAGTGAGGTCGCGGGGACCCCCAACGAGCAGTACTTC. Translated: CASSEVAGTPNEQYF.

The V and J genes are TRBV5-6 and TRBJ2-7, with 10 bases that match TRBD2. The germline V gene encodes CDR1 SGHDT and CDR2 YYEEEE. J was trimmed by 3 bases and V by 5 bases; bases with no gene match: 5. CDR3 length: 14 amino acids. DNA for the CDR3: TGTGCCAGCAGGAGCGGGGGGGACCGCTACGAGCAGTACTTC. Its protein is CASRSGGDRYEQYF.

J is TRBJ1-2 and V is TRBV6-1; possibly TRBD1 for D (5 bases). CDR1 and CDR2 (germline): MNHNS, SASEGT. This CDR3 spans 12 amino acids. V was trimmed by 7 bases and J by 8 bases, leaving 14 bases between them. The CDR3 nucleotides are TGTGCCAGCACCTGGGGACGGGACGGCTACACCTTC. Translation: CASTWGRDGYTF.

The chain carries TRBV10-1 and TRBJ2-5; D is unclear. The CDR3 has 12 residues. Germline lookup yields CDR1 WNHNN and CDR2 SYGVQD (reference sequence). V was pared by 6 bases and J by 4 bases, with 9 bases between. The CDR3 DNA is TGCGCCAGCAGGATGCTGAGAGAGACCCAGTACTTC. Protein product: CASRMLRETQYF.

The chain joins TRBV14 to TRBJ2-1; D remains unclear. CDR1 SGHDN and CDR2 FVKESK come from the germline V gene. Deletions cut 3 bases from V and 8 bases from J, with 8 bases between. This CDR3 region has 12 residues. Here the CDR3 DNA reads TGTGCCAGCAGCCAGGGCATGCATGAGCAGTTCTTC. Protein sequence: CASSQGMHEQFF. The whole variable domain, remainder taken from reference TRBV14 and TRBJ2-1, is EAGVTQFPSHSVIEKGQTVTLRCDPISGHDNLYWYRRVMGKEIKFLLHFVKESKQDESGMPNNRFLAERTGGTYSTLKVQPAELEDSGVYFCASSQGMHEQFFGPGTRLTVL.

This clone came up a few times. The chain is built from TRBV4-1 and TRBJ2-3, with no clear D. CDR1 is MGHRA, CDR2 YSYEKL, per germline. V was cut by 1 base and J by 2 bases, with 7 bases left in between. The CDR3 runs 14 residues. The CDR3 DNA follows: TGCGCCAGCAGCCAAGGAGGATTCACAGATACGCAGTATTTT. Protein product: CASSQGGFTDTQYF.

The CDR3 coding sequence is TGTGCCAGCAGCTCCCCCCGGGACAGGGGGGGAGGCGATGAGCAGTTCTTC. Translation: CASSSPRDRGGGDEQFF. This chain connects TRBV11-3 to TRBJ2-1, with 11 nucleotides matching TRBD1. The CDR3 has 17 amino acids. V dropped 4 bases and J dropped 8; count of bases not matched to a gene: 13. Germline loops: CDR1 SGHNT, CDR2 YENEEA. Full variable domain (missing parts from reference TRBV11-3 and TRBJ2-1): EAGVVQSPRYKIIEKKQPVAFWCNPISGHNTLYWYLQNLGQGPELLIRYENEEAVDDSQLPKDRFSAERLKGVDSTLKIQPAELGDSAVYLCASSSPRDRGGGDEQFFGPGTRLTVL.

V usage is TRBV27 and J usage is TRBJ2-5; 8 bases are shared with TRBD1. CDR3 length equals 14 residues. Unmatched junction bases numbered 9, after V lost 8 bases and J lost 4 bases. Germline V gene data show CDR1 as MNHEY and CDR2 as SMNVEV (reference sequence). The CDR3: CASARFDRGETQYF. The CDR3 nucleotides read TGTGCCAGCGCAAGATTCGACAGGGGAGAGACCCAGTACTTC.

This chain uses TRBV6-4 with TRBJ2-7; D remains ambiguous. The CDR3 runs to 8 residues. The germline V and J ends were trimmed by 7 bases and 12 bases, with 7 bases remaining between them. The germline V gene encodes CDR1 MRHNA and CDR2 SNTAGT. CDR3 nucleotides: TGTGCCAGCACTTGGCGGTACTTC. It encodes CASTWRYF.

V gene TRBV27 combines with J gene TRBJ2-1, with 8 bases aligning to TRBD2. The CDR3 has 14 amino acids. After removal of 6 bases from V and 6 bases from J, the junction contained 7 bases not matched to a gene. CDR1 is MNHEY, CDR2 SMNVEV, per germline (reference sequence). CDR3 nucleotides: TGTGCCAGCAGCCGGACTAGCCCCGGCAATGAGCAGTTCTTC. Protein sequence: CASSRTSPGNEQFF.

The CDR3 DNA reads as TGTGCCTGGAGCCCGACAGGGGGGGGGAACACTGAAGCTTTCTTT. This gives the protein CAWSPTGGGNTEAFF. V usage is TRBV30 and J usage is TRBJ1-1; 9 positions match TRBD1. CDR1 and CDR2 (germline): GTSNPN, SVGIG (reference sequence). The CDR3 is 15 amino acids. With V trimmed by 3 bases and J by 1 base, 6 bases remained unmatched.

The rearrangement uses TRBV10-1 and TRBJ2-1; maybe TRBD2 (5 bases). The CDR3 runs 15 residues. V dropped 4 bases and J dropped 11 bases, with 21 bases sitting between them. Looked up from germline, CDR1 is WNHNN and CDR2 is SYGVQD (reference sequence). CDR3 residues: CASSVQRNPSGKQFF. As DNA, the CDR3 is TGCGCCAGCAGTGTTCAACGGAACCCTTCCGGGAAGCAGTTCTTC.

To note about this clone: The identical CDR3 is also encoded by other nucleotide sequences in the sample. V gene TRBV27 combines with J gene TRBJ2-7, with a tentative D call TRBD1 (5 bases). The V gene lost 2 bases and the J gene lost 4 bases, with 9 bases spanning the gap. The CDR3 sequence is 13 residues long. Germline assignment: CDR1 MNHEY and CDR2 SMNVEV (reference sequence). The DNA for the CDR3 is TGTGCCAGCAGTTTAGGCAGGGCGTACGAGCAGTACTTC. Its protein product is CASSLGRAYEQYF.

The chain has TRBV19 and TRBJ2-5; 11 nucleotides match TRBD1. V lost 7 bases and J lost 5; bases outside the gene matches: 3. The CDR3 length is 13 residues. The V gene's germline CDR1 is LNHDA and CDR2 SQIVND (reference sequence). This CDR3 is CASTRTGGETQYF. The CDR3, as DNA: TGTGCCAGTACTCGGACAGGGGGCGAGACCCAGTACTTC.

The CDR3 DNA reads TGCGCCAGCAGCCGAGACGGGGACATTCAGTACTTC. Amino acids: CASSRDGDIQYF. The rearrangement links TRBV4-1 to TRBJ2-4, with D perhaps matching TRBD2 (5 bases). V was cut by 4 bases and J by 8 bases, with 9 bases left in between. Germline values: CDR1 MGHRA, CDR2 YSYEKL. This CDR3 is built from 12 residues.

The genes are TRBV9 and TRBJ2-2; 7 bases map to TRBD2. The length of the CDR3 is 19 residues. The V and J ends lost 0 bases and 0 bases, in that order; junction bases with no gene match: 11. Looked up from germline, CDR1 is SGDLS and CDR2 is YYNGEE. The CDR3 here is CASSVAPMPSGANTGELFF. CDR3 coding DNA: TGTGCCAGCAGCGTAGCACCTATGCCTAGCGGAGCGAACACCGGGGAGCTGTTTTTT.

The J gene is TRBJ2-7, the V gene TRBV30, with D hard to call. Germline V lookup: CDR1 GTSNPN, CDR2 SVGIG (reference sequence). Trimming removed 1 base from V and 5 bases from J, with 12 bases in between. This CDR3 has 13 residues. The DNA of the CDR3 is TGTGCCTGGAGTGAGGGCGAGTTGGACGAGCAGTACTTC. This codes for CAWSEGELDEQYF.

Here the CDR3 reads CASSRRYNEQFF. The CDR3 nucleotides read TGTGCCAGCAGCCGCCGGTACAATGAGCAGTTCTTC. The rearrangement links TRBV9 to TRBJ2-1; D call uncertain. This CDR3 has 12 residues. Germline values: CDR1 SGDLS, CDR2 YYNGEE. Deletions cut 4 bases from V and 4 bases from J, with 6 bases between.

The gene calls are TRBV6-1 and TRBJ1-5; 8 positions match TRBD1. V shed 5 bases, J shed 7 bases, and the junction held 4 bases outside the gene matches. In germline, CDR1 is MNHNS, CDR2 SASEGT. There are 13 residues in the CDR3. For the CDR3, the DNA is TGTGCCAGCAGTCCCGGACAGGGCCAGCCCCAGCATTTT. Protein: CASSPGQGQPQHF.

This chain links TRBV7-6 with TRBJ2-1; D remains unclear. CDR1 is SGHVS and CDR2 is FNYEAQ in the germline V gene. V lost 0 bases, J lost 9 bases, and 9 bases lay in between. The CDR3 is made up of 13 amino acids. Here the CDR3 reads CASSLAVLSEQFF. Written as DNA, the CDR3 is TGTGCCAGCAGCTTAGCGGTACTGAGTGAGCAGTTCTTC.

V and J are TRBV7-8 and TRBJ2-1; possibly TRBD2 for D (5 bases). V gave up 5 bases and J gave up 0 bases, with 8 bases separating them. CDR1 and CDR2 from the germline V gene are SGHVS and FQNEAQ. The CDR3 extends over 14 amino acids. CDR3 amino acids: CASSLDYSYNEQFF. Here the CDR3 DNA reads TGTGCCAGCAGCCTAGACTACTCCTACAATGAGCAGTTCTTC.

The chain combines TRBV30 with TRBJ1-1; 9 positions agree with TRBD1. CDR3 length: 12 residues. Germline trimming cut 3 bases from V and 8 bases from J; bases unmatched to any gene: 4. CDR1 and CDR2 from the germline V gene are GTSNPN and SVGIG (reference sequence). CDR3 region: CAWREDRGEAFF. The CDR3 DNA is TGTGCCTGGAGAGAGGACAGGGGCGAAGCTTTCTTT.

V usage is TRBV7-9 and J usage is TRBJ1-1; D gene uncertain. CDR3 length equals 11 residues. Germline CDR1 and CDR2: SEHNR and FQNEAQ (reference sequence). Trimming left V 1 base short and J 6 bases short, with 3 bases between. In DNA form, the CDR3 reads TGTGCCAGCAGCTTAGACGCTGAAGCTTTCTTT. Translated, it gives CASSLDAEAFF. Using reference TRBV7-9 and TRBJ1-1 for the parts outside the CDR3, the full variable domain is DTGVSQNPRHKITKRGQNVTFRCDPISEHNRLYWYRQTLGQGPEFLTYFQNEAQLEKSRLLSDRFSAERPKGSFSTLEIQRTEQGDSAMYLCASSLDAEAFFGQGTRLTVV.